This record covers a single T cell receptor beta chain. RNA, at about 0.5 to 1 ug, was reverse transcribed with random hexamers. MiXCR, run by TCRdb on the immunoSEQ multiplex PCR reads, gives a single entry per CDR3 protein. In the table there are some 120,000 distinct CDR3 sequences, about 94% of which are singletons. These data originate in a study of CD8 T cells in Susac syndrome. TCR beta sequencing was performed on blood CD8+ and CD4+ T cells. This CDR3 is 13 amino acids long. Trimming left V 4 bases short and J 3 bases short, with 10 bases between. The sequencing input was CD4+ T cells from PBMCs. V and J are TRBV12-3 or TRBV12-4 and TRBJ2-7; D call uncertain. The TCR sequence derives from a human donor with multiple sclerosis. The CDR3 spells CASSYRDFYEQYF. The DNA of the CDR3 is TGTGCCAGCAGTTACCGCGACTTCTACGAGCAGTACTTC.